Presented here are 26 T cell receptor beta chains from one specimen sequenced in a study of T cell responses to AZD1222 COVID-19 vaccine (dated by TCRdb to the early 2020s). Library method: the immunoSEQ multiplex PCR assay. This is the immuneACCESS table as TCRdb keeps it, with only in-frame sequences that have V and J called. A part of the clones is gone; compared with another copy, unresolved V genes explain less than half, and the rest is unexplained. Across this sample there are 150,000 to 200,000 clones, with 90% to 95% seen only once. The ten largest make up roughly 9.2% of the sample. The sample's time point label, decoded: baseline before first vaccination. This material consisted of peripheral blood, taken on day 0 of AZD1222 vaccination. These receptors all stem from an adult in good health.

The chain combines TRBV11-2 with TRBJ2-2; D gene unclear. The CDR3 consists of 17 residues. Trimming cost V 2 bases and J 5 bases, with 18 bases left between them. The germline CDR1 and CDR2 sequences are SGHAT and FQNNGV. The CDR3 bases are TGTGCCAGCAGCTTACGACTGCTCCAGATTGATACCGGGGAGCTGTTTTTT. The encoded protein is CASSLRLLQIDTGELFF.

CDR3 in DNA: TGTGCCAGCAGCAAGCAGGGGTCCACAACGAATGAGCAGTTCTTC. As protein: CASSKQGSTTNEQFF. This chain links TRBV7-9 with TRBJ2-1; possibly TRBD1 for D (6 bases). CDR1 is SEHNR, CDR2 FQNEAQ, per germline (reference sequence). Trimming cost V 5 bases and J 7 bases, with 18 bases left between them. There are 15 residues in the CDR3.

This chain connects TRBV5-1 to TRBJ1-6; TRBD1 might be the D (6 bases). CDR1 and CDR2 from the germline V gene are SGHRS and YFSETQ. The CDR3 contains 15 residues. Trimming stripped 5 bases from V and 7 bases from J, with 16 bases between. CDR3 sequence (DNA): TGCGCCAGCAGACAGACAGGACCCCCGAATTCACCCCTCCACTTT. Translated, it gives CASRQTGPPNSPLHF.

The rearrangement uses TRBV7-9 and TRBJ2-1; no clear D. Trimming shortened V by 2 bases and J by 5 bases, and 7 bases separated the two germline ends. The CDR3 sequence is 13 residues long. CDR1 SEHNR and CDR2 FQNEAQ come from the germline V gene (reference sequence). The CDR3 DNA reads TGTGCCAGCAGCTTAAATGTTCACAATGAGCAGTTCTTC. It encodes CASSLNVHNEQFF.

The chain joins TRBV5-1 to TRBJ1-1; 7 nucleotides line up with TRBD1. This CDR3 has 14 residues. V shed 2 bases and J 5 bases; nucleotides not matched to a gene: 6. Germline-derived CDR1 and CDR2 are SGHRS and YFSETQ. CDR3 sequence: CASSFLDRATEAFF. CDR3 nucleotides: TGCGCCAGCAGCTTCCTCGACAGGGCGACTGAAGCTTTCTTT.

The chain is built from TRBV6-6 and TRBJ2-7; 8 nucleotides match TRBD1. V lost 9 bases and J lost 0; bases outside the gene matches: 13. Germline-derived CDR1 and CDR2 are MNHNY and SVGAGI (reference sequence). CDR3 length: 16 amino acids. CDR3 region: CASLQLLQGASYEQYF. CDR3 bases: TGTGCCAGTCTACAGTTACTGCAGGGGGCCTCCTACGAGCAGTACTTC.

The chain links TRBV7-2 to TRBJ1-5; D is uncertain. With 1 base removed from V and 0 bases from J, the gap between germline ends came to 7 bases. Germline V gene data show CDR1 as SGHTA and CDR2 as FQGNSA. CDR3 length: 15 residues. For the CDR3, the DNA is TGTGCCAGCAGCTTAGTAGAAAATAGCAATCAGCCCCAGCATTTT. Its translation: CASSLVENSNQPQHF.

This clone appeared a few times. This sequence joins TRBV4-2 and TRBJ2-1; TRBD2 matches at 7 bases. This CDR3 has 15 residues. Unmatched junction bases numbered 12, after V lost 5 bases and J lost 8 bases. CDR1 and CDR2 from the germline V gene are LGHNA and YNFKEQ. In DNA form, the CDR3 reads TGTGCCAGCAGCTCCGGCGCGGGAGCTTCTGATGAGCAGTTCTTC. Protein sequence: CASSSGAGASDEQFF.

This chain connects TRBV5-1 to TRBJ1-5; TRBD1 agrees at 10 bases. The V and J ends lost 3 bases and 7 bases, in that order; junction bases with no gene match: 1. Germline values: CDR1 SGHRS, CDR2 YFSETQ. This CDR3 contains 13 residues. CDR3: CASSWTGGQPQHF. CDR3 nucleotide sequence: TGCGCCAGCAGCTGGACAGGGGGACAGCCCCAGCATTTT.

The V and J genes are TRBV15 and TRBJ1-2; unclear D gene. The CDR3 runs 15 residues. V shed 5 bases and J shed 4 bases, with 17 bases lying between them. The V gene's germline CDR1 is LNHNV and CDR2 YYDKDF (reference sequence). Here the CDR3 reads CATSSWTSGSYGYTF. As DNA, the CDR3 is TGTGCCACCAGCTCCTGGACCTCGGGTAGCTATGGCTACACCTTC.

This clone came up a few times. V gene TRBV5-5 combines with J gene TRBJ2-7; 10 bases are a match to TRBD2. This CDR3 is built from 16 residues. Germline trimming cut 4 bases from V and 4 bases from J; bases unmatched to any gene: 11. Germline loops: CDR1 SGHKS, CDR2 YYEKEE (reference sequence). Here the CDR3 DNA reads TGTGCCAGCAGCCCCGCTAGCGGGAGTTTGGCTTACGAGCAGTACTTC. Protein product: CASSPASGSLAYEQYF.

This clone has a single count. The chain is built from TRBV24-1 and TRBJ2-1; 11 bases align to TRBD2. CDR3 length: 20 amino acids. CDR1 is KGHDR, CDR2 SFDVKD, per germline. J lost 0 bases, V lost 10 bases, and 19 bases had no gene match. CDR3 DNA: TGTGCCACTCAGGCGCGGGGACAGGGCCTAGCGGGAGGCTCCTACAATGAGCAGTTCTTC. It codes for CATQARGQGLAGGSYNEQFF.

The J gene is TRBJ1-2, the V gene TRBV5-1, with D possibly being TRBD1 (5 bases). Trimming cost V 4 bases and J 0 bases, with 7 bases left between them. CDR3 length: 13 amino acids. The germline CDR1 and CDR2 sequences are SGHRS and YFSETQ. The CDR3 nucleotides read TGCGCCAGCAGCCGGGGGACTAACTATGGCTACACCTTC. This translates into CASSRGTNYGYTF.

V usage is TRBV30 and J usage is TRBJ2-7; no firm D call. V was trimmed by 4 bases and J by 0 bases, leaving 7 bases between them. The germline CDR1 and CDR2 sequences are GTSNPN and SVGIG (reference sequence). The CDR3 extends over 12 amino acids. CDR3 bases: TGTGCCTGGACGGCAGACTCCTACGAGCAGTACTTC. Its protein is CAWTADSYEQYF.

V and J are TRBV9 and TRBJ1-2, with D perhaps TRBD1 (5 bases). Deletions cut 0 bases from V and 8 bases from J, with 14 bases between. Germline assignment: CDR1 SGDLS and CDR2 YYNGEE. The CDR3 is made up of 14 amino acids. DNA for the CDR3: TGTGCCAGCAGCGTAGGGGGCAGGTCGCACGGCTACACCTTC. As protein: CASSVGGRSHGYTF.

This chain uses TRBV15 with TRBJ2-2; 10 bases agree with TRBD1. The CDR3 covers 17 residues. The V and J ends lost 1 base and 4 bases, in that order; junction bases with no gene match: 6. The germline gives CDR1 LNHNV, CDR2 YYDKDF (reference sequence). For the CDR3, the DNA is TGTGCCACCAGCAGAGCGGGGGGACAGGGGATCACCGGGGAGCTGTTTTTT. It specifies CATSRAGGQGITGELFF.

The chain uses TRBV27 and TRBJ1-5; 11 bases fit TRBD1. Trimming cost V 2 bases and J 6 bases; bases outside gene matches: 6. Germline CDR1 and CDR2: MNHEY and SMNVEV (reference sequence). CDR3 length: 16 residues. The DNA for the CDR3 is TGTGCCAGCAGTTTAAGGTGGACAGGGGGCTTTCAGCCCCAGCATTTT. It is translated as CASSLRWTGGFQPQHF.

CDR3 sequence (DNA): TGTGCCAGCAGCCATTCAGGACAGGGGGGCCCTGGCTATGGCTACACCTTC. Protein product: CASSHSGQGGPGYGYTF. The chain has TRBV7-2 and TRBJ1-2; 10 bases align to TRBD1. Looked up from germline, CDR1 is SGHTA and CDR2 is FQGNSA. Trimming removed 5 bases from V and 4 bases from J; junction bases left unmatched: 13. The CDR3 extends over 17 amino acids.

The chain recombines TRBV28 with TRBJ2-5; D is unresolved. This CDR3 comprises 12 residues. V lost 5 bases and J 5 bases, leaving 9 bases between the germline ends. Germline-derived CDR1 and CDR2 are MDHEN and SYDVKM. The CDR3 sequence is CASSTGLETQYF. Written as DNA, the CDR3 is TGTGCCAGCAGTACCGGTTTGGAGACCCAGTACTTC.

The rearrangement joins TRBV10-3 to TRBJ2-5; 7 positions agree with TRBD1. The junction had 11 bases not matched to a gene; V was cut back by 5 bases and J by 5 bases. The CDR3 runs to 15 residues. Germline V lookup: CDR1 ENHRY, CDR2 SYGVKD. CDR3 amino acids: CAISRQGPPRETQYF. The CDR3 DNA follows: TGTGCCATCAGTCGACAGGGCCCTCCACGGGAGACCCAGTACTTC.

The CDR3 DNA is TGTGCCAGCAGCTTTCGGGACTTAGGGGGGACCGGGGAGCTGTTTTTT. Its protein is CASSFRDLGGTGELFF. This sequence joins TRBV7-9 and TRBJ2-2; D possibly uses TRBD1 or TRBD2 (6 bases each). This CDR3 contains 16 residues. Germline CDR1 reads SEHNR; CDR2 reads FQNEAQ (reference sequence). V lost 3 bases and J lost 5, with 16 bases in between.

This chain uses TRBV7-9 with TRBJ1-1, with a weak D call TRBD1 (5 bases). V was shortened by 5 bases and J by 1 base, with 11 bases between the two germline ends. The CDR3 loop spans 14 amino acids. Germline CDR1 SEHNR, CDR2 FQNEAQ (reference sequence). This CDR3 is CASSQGAANTEAFF. The CDR3 coding sequence is TGTGCCAGCAGCCAAGGGGCCGCGAACACTGAAGCTTTCTTT. Full variable domain (remainder filled in from reference TRBV7-9 and TRBJ1-1): DTGVSQNPRHKITKRGQNVTFRCDPISEHNRLYWYRQTLGQGPEFLTYFQNEAQLEKSRLLSDRFSAERPKGSFSTLEIQRTEQGDSAMYLCASSQGAANTEAFFGQGTRLTVV.

V usage is TRBV5-1 and J usage is TRBJ2-1; 9 bases are shared with TRBD2. Germline CDR1 reads SGHRS; CDR2 reads YFSETQ. The V and J ends lost 4 bases and 0 bases, in that order; junction bases with no gene match: 2. The CDR3 extends over 15 amino acids. CDR3 sequence reads: CASSISGSSYNEQFF. As DNA, the CDR3 is TGCGCCAGCAGCATTAGCGGGAGCTCCTACAATGAGCAGTTCTTC.

This chain joins TRBV29-1 and TRBJ1-6; 7 nucleotides line up with TRBD1. The J segment lost 5 bases and the V segment lost 5 bases, leaving 3 bases of the junction unmatched. Germline loops: CDR1 SQVTM, CDR2 ANQGSEA. The CDR3 is 13 amino acids. The CDR3 sequence is CSVRQGNNSPLHF. The DNA of the CDR3 is TGCAGCGTTAGACAGGGAAATAATTCACCCCTCCACTTT. The variable domain in full, completed from reference TRBV29-1 and TRBJ1-6, reads SAVISQKPSRDICQRGTSLTIQCQVDSQVTMMFWYRQQPGQSLTLIATANQGSEATYESGFVIDKFPISRPNLTFSTLTVSNMSPEDSSIYLCSVRQGNNSPLHFGNGTRLTVT.

The chain links TRBV6-5 to TRBJ1-3; D call uncertain. Trimming took off 9 bases at V and 1 base at J, with 10 bases between the two ends. The CDR3 consists of 13 residues. Looked up from germline, CDR1 is MNHEY and CDR2 is SVGAGI. The chain's CDR3 is CASSGFSGNTIYF. The CDR3 coding sequence is TGTGCCAGTTCGGGGTTTTCTGGAAACACCATATATTTT.

The V call is TRBV30, the J call TRBJ2-2, with 8 bases fitting TRBD1. The CDR3 totals 15 residues. Germline V gene data show CDR1 as GTSNPN and CDR2 as SVGIG (reference sequence). Losses at the gene ends were 2 bases for V and 4 bases for J; bases not matched to a gene: 6. The CDR3 is CAWSSTGVVTGELFF. Here the CDR3 DNA reads TGTGCCTGGAGTTCGACAGGGGTGGTCACCGGGGAGCTGTTTTTT.